The text below deals with one TCR beta chain. The antigen is unknown. PCR primers comprised 60 Vbeta and 13 Jbeta primers. Here immunoSEQ multiplex PCR was the method, and the copy in TCRdb shows in-frame clones only, minus some. The sample yields approximately 110,000 clones, of which the top ten take up around 3.9%. The data originate from a study of cytomegalovirus exposure and HLA in healthy donors. Study results and caveats: Another analysis was done later, and it associated around 15,000 TCR beta sequences with HLA alleles at 0.05 false discovery rate.

This CDR3 comprises 16 residues. V lost 4 bases and J lost 2; bases outside the gene matches: 5. Germline-derived CDR1 and CDR2 are MNHNS and SASEGT. V usage is TRBV6-1 and J usage is TRBJ2-1; 10 nucleotides align to TRBD2. The source is a young man in good health and CMV-seronegative. The source material was PBMCs. CDR3 protein: CASSGASGSPYNEQFF. The CDR3 nucleotides read TGTGCCAGCAGTGGGGCTAGCGGGAGTCCCTACAATGAGCAGTTCTTC.